Sequencing of this T cell receptor beta chain was carried out in a study of T-cell reconstitution after alpha-beta-depleted transplantation in children. Study-level points and caveats: Surviving recipient T cells and thymic progenitors underlay high day-60 TCRbeta diversity in some patients.

The CDR3 is 13 amino acids. Losses at the gene ends were 5 bases for V and 5 bases for J; bases not matched to a gene: 6. The germline CDR1 and CDR2 sequences are SGHRS and YFSETQ. As for this clonotype: The antigen remains undetermined.

During its preparation, the TCRbeta library received unique molecular identifiers. One entry per CDR3 protein, called by TCRdb with MiXCR from the PCR reads. This sample has 200,000 to 250,000 distinct CDR3 sequences, with under 8.5% found just once. The chain employs TRBV5-1 and TRBJ2-5, with TRBD2 identical over 7 bases. Source: PBMCs, mostly from graft donor cells, taken 360 days after TCRalphabeta/CD19-depleted stem cell transplant. The origin of this receptor is a male patient aged 2-9 years who had a stem cell transplant for acute myeloid leukemia, so the T cells may come from the graft donor. The CDR3, as DNA: TGCGCCAGCAGGGCCCAGCGGGGTGAGACCCAGTACTTC. Amino acids: CASRAQRGETQYF. Full variable domain (rest looked up from reference TRBV5-1 and TRBJ2-5): KAGVTQTPRYLIKTRGQQVTLSCSPISGHRSVSWYQQTPGQGLQFLFEYFSETQRNKGNFPGRFSGRQFSNSRSEMNVSTLELGDSALYLCASRAQRGETQYFGPGTRLLVL.